This TCR beta chain was retrieved from a study of T cell responses to AZD1222 COVID-19 vaccine. Profiling relied on immunoSEQ multiplex PCR, and the TCRdb table lists in-frame clones only, not all of them. The sample lists some 120,000 clones, over 75% occurring once. This specimen was peripheral blood, taken on day 0 of AZD1222 vaccination. This TCR came from an adult in good health.

CDR3 protein: CASSQLKTGGPSDRTIYF. The CDR3 DNA is TGCGCCAGCAGCCAACTTAAGACAGGGGGACCTTCGGACAGAACCATATATTTT. The chain recombines TRBV4-1 with TRBJ1-3; the match to TRBD1 covers 9 bases. The trim removed 2 bases at V and 10 bases at J, leaving 18 bases unmatched. The germline V gene encodes CDR1 MGHRA and CDR2 YSYEKL. The CDR3 sequence is 18 residues long.